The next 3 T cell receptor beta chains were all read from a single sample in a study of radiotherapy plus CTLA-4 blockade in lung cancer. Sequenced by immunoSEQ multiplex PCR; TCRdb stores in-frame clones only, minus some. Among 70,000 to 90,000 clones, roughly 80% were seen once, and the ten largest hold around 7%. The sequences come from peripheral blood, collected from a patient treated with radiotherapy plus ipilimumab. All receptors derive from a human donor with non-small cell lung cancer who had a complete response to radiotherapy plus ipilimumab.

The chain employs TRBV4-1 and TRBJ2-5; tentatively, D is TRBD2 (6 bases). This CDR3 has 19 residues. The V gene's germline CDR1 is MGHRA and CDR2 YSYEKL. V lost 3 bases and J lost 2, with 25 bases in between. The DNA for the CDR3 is TGCGCCAGCAGCCACCCTCCTCGAAAGGTAGCGGAGAGGCAAGAGACCCAGTACTTC. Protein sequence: CASSHPPRKVAERQETQYF.

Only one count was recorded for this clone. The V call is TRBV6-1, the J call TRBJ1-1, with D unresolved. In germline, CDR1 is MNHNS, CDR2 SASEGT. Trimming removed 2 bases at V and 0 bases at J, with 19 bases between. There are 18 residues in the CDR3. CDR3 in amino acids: CASSETWVGQTMNTEAFF. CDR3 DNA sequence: TGTGCCAGCAGTGAAACTTGGGTAGGGCAGACGATGAACACTGAAGCTTTCTTT.

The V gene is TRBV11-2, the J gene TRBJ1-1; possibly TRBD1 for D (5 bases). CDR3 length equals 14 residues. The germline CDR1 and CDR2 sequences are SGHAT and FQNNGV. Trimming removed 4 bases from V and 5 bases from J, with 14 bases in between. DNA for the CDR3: TGTGCCAGCAGCTCCCCAGGGAGAGGGACTGAAGCTTTCTTT. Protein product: CASSSPGRGTEAFF.